A selection of T cell receptor beta chains follows, all from one sample in a study of blood T cell repertoires in COVID-19. TCRdb keeps only in-frame clones here, not all; method: immunoSEQ multiplex PCR. The sample shows roughly 30,000 clones, around 90% of them seen only once. Material: peripheral blood. The receptors were sampled from a human donor in a cohort sampled during active COVID-19. Each CDR3 is given with its conserved first and last residue. Clone size is not always given. Where it is, it says once, few, many or a class for expanded clones.

V gene	clone size	CDR3 protein
TRBV6-5	.	CASSSDTNYEQYF
TRBV19	.	CASSIYSGGAGELFF
TRBV27	.	CASSFPGFLGYTF
TRBV5-1	.	CASRQYPGTSGTDTQYF
TRBV18	.	CASSARGAPNTGELFF
TRBV7-2	few	CASSLAGLDSPLHF
TRBV5-1	.	CASSLDRGYYGYTF
TRBV19	.	CASTAAGGGYTDTQYF
TRBV5-5	.	CASRYGQGSPLHF
TRBV7-8	.	CASSLASGGWNEQFF
TRBV24-1	.	CATSDRPGTASYEQYF
TRBV4-2	.	CASSLRTERNSPLHF
TRBV18	once	CASSPGLAEETQYF
TRBV4-1	.	CASSQGDQGGSGNTIYF
TRBV18	.	CASSPQQGGPETQYF
TRBV18	.	CASSTTQGYEQYF
TRBV28	.	CASSSAGGPYEQYF
TRBV6-5	.	CASSSDYRQPQHF
TRBV5-4	.	CASSAREGGGTEAFF
TRBV6-6	.	CASSSDRSSYNEQFF
TRBV5-1	.	CASSSGAYSNQPQHF
TRBV5-6	.	CASSLTGFAYEQYF
TRBV5-1	.	CASSFAPQRGGEETQYF
TRBV5-1	once	CASSLATHNEQFF
TRBV6-5	.	CASSYSRQGTGELFF
TRBV6-5	.	CASSYVVGADYEQYF
TRBV20-1	medium-sized	CSASALPGQVAYEQYF
TRBV5-1	.	CASSVTRGQRGVNEQFF
TRBV3-1/TRBV3-2	.	CASSQEEAPYIGDTQYF
TRBV19	.	CASSIRDSQETQYF
TRBV7-3	.	CASSARTSGGTDTQYF
TRBV11-2	.	CASSFEAHNSPLHF
TRBV12-3/TRBV12-4	once	CASSLEYGYTF
TRBV11-2	.	CASSDPSGGETQYF
TRBV29-1	.	CSVTRGTAGTDTQYF
TRBV5-1	.	CASSSPGTRGSSYNEQFF
TRBV15	.	CATSRDAKRTEQYF
TRBV18	.	CASSPRSGRTTPLHF
TRBV28	.	CASTPPGGTEAFF
TRBV15	.	CATSREQGAEAFF
TRBV5-1	.	CASSFRDSLKETQYF
TRBV30	.	CAWREGDRDNSPLHF
TRBV5-1	.	CASSLISGGAGETQYF
TRBV5-1	.	CASSLDRGSRYEQYF
TRBV5-5	.	CASSFGPGQHSGANVLTF
TRBV5-1	.	CASSPTGTSGGGQETQYF
TRBV10-1	few	CASTFDEQYF
TRBV18	.	CASSLNLYSQETQYF
TRBV4-1	.	CASSQERGLDQPQHF
TRBV5-4	.	CASSLEPDRANEKLFF